The T cell receptor beta chain under discussion was sequenced for a study of blood T cells in healthy people across ages. Using a J-beta primer mix together with a sample-barcoded 5' primer, a second PCR was run for roughly 7 to 11 cycles. Template switching added a 12-random-nucleotide identifier to every cDNA molecule. From the 5' RACE reads, TCRdb called clonotypes with MiXCR, one entry per CDR3 protein. Of roughly 1.4 million distinct CDR3 sequences in the sample, approximately 59% were seen once. Germline lookup yields CDR1 SGHRS and CDR2 YFSETQ. V lost 4 bases to trimming and J lost 1 base, with 13 bases between them. The CDR3 totals 15 residues.

The sequenced material came from blood. This TCR was recovered from a man between 18 and 29 years old in good health. The V gene is TRBV5-1, the J gene TRBJ2-3; TRBD2 is a possible D gene (5 bases). The CDR3 DNA reads as TGCGCCAGCAGCCCCGGGGAAATGGGCACAGATACGCAGTATTTT. Translating it yields CASSPGEMGTDTQYF.